This entry concerns a single T cell receptor beta chain. As yet, its antigen is unknown. Clones were sequenced by immunoSEQ multiplex PCR, and TCRdb holds only the in-frame ones, with some missing. The sample holds fewer than 25,000 clones, around nine tenths seen once. The length of the CDR3 is 15 residues. Germline assignment: CDR1 MGHRA and CDR2 YSYEKL. J gave up 6 bases and V 4 bases, and 10 bases lay outside the gene matches. These data come from a study of PD-L1 blockade in urothelial cancer. Whole-study findings and limits: Expansion of tumor-associated blood clones at 3 weeks was greater in durable-benefit patients.

The input for sequencing was PBMCs, taken around atezolizumab (anti-PD-L1) treatment. The receptor was derived from a man aged 50-59 years with urothelial cancer. The chain couples TRBV4-1 to TRBJ2-3; 7 positions match TRBD2. CDR3 protein: CASSLRLAPDDTQYF. Here the CDR3 DNA reads TGCGCCAGCAGCCTCCGACTAGCCCCAGACGATACGCAGTATTTT.